This entry lists 18 T cell receptor beta chains sequenced from one sample in a study of shared clonotypes between healthy human individuals. Assay used: immunoSEQ multiplex PCR; TCRdb lists only in-frame clones, some missing. The table lists fewer than 600,000 clones, about 85% of them singletons. The sequencing sample was made of PBMCs. The receptor source for this set is a woman aged 35 to 49 in good health. Some clones in this sample may be carry-over from other donors' samples.

The genes are TRBV5-6 and TRBJ2-1; 11 bases match TRBD2. Germline loops: CDR1 SGHDT, CDR2 YYEEEE. Unmatched junction bases numbered 4, after V lost 3 bases and J lost 2 bases. The CDR3 contains 16 residues. CDR3 sequence (DNA): TGTGCCAGCAGCTCCGGGACTAGCGGACCCTACAATGAGCAGTTCTTC. Its translation is CASSSGTSGPYNEQFF.

This clone was counted a few times. The chain employs TRBV30 and TRBJ2-5, with a possible D match to TRBD2 (6 bases). From germline, CDR1 is GTSNPN and CDR2 SVGIG (reference sequence). Between the trimmed V and J ends, which lost 0 bases and 2 bases, there was a span of 13 bases. CDR3 length equals 15 residues. This CDR3 is CAWSVGGELQETQYF. CDR3 bases: TGTGCCTGGAGTGTAGGCGGGGAGCTTCAAGAGACCCAGTACTTC.

The rearrangement links TRBV9 to TRBJ1-2; TRBD1 matches 7 bases. The V segment lost 0 bases and the J segment 5 bases; nucleotides outside the gene matches: 7. CDR3 length: 15 residues. Germline assignment: CDR1 SGDLS and CDR2 YYNGEE. The CDR3 region is CASSVGSQGVYGYTF. The CDR3 region has the DNA TGTGCCAGCAGCGTAGGTTCTCAGGGGGTTTATGGCTACACCTTC.

In this sample, this clone turned up a few times. The chain employs TRBV7-2 and TRBJ2-1; possible D gene TRBD2, 6 bases. Trimming removed 1 base at V and 0 bases at J, with 10 bases between. This CDR3 is built from 16 residues. CDR1 and CDR2 (germline): SGHTA, FQGNSA. In DNA form, the CDR3 reads TGTGCCAGCAGCTTAGGGCCCGGGAGCTCCTACAATGAGCAGTTCTTC. Translation: CASSLGPGSSYNEQFF.

The chain carries TRBV2 and TRBJ1-6; D gene unclear. The germline gives CDR1 SNHLY, CDR2 FYNNEI. The CDR3 runs 15 residues. Trimming left V 3 bases short and J 3 bases short, with 9 bases between. DNA of the CDR3: TGTGCCAGCAGTGAGTCCAGATACTATAATTCACCCCTCCACTTT. This codes for CASSESRYYNSPLHF.

J is TRBJ1-6 and V is TRBV27; the D is unclear. The V and J ends lost 2 bases and 5 bases respectively, with 10 bases between them. Germline V gene sequence: CDR1 MNHEY, CDR2 SMNVEV (reference sequence). This CDR3 is 15 amino acids long. The DNA for the CDR3 is TGTGCCAGCAGTTTAGTGCGGCTCCATAATTCACCCCTCCACTTT. Its protein product is CASSLVRLHNSPLHF.

This chain connects TRBV28 to TRBJ1-4; 10 bases line up with TRBD1. The J segment lost 8 bases and the V segment lost 5 bases, leaving 5 bases of the junction unmatched. The CDR3 has 14 residues. Germline CDR1 MDHEN, CDR2 SYDVKM. The CDR3 region has the DNA TGTGCCAGCAGTAGTGGACAGGGGGGGGAAAAACTGTTTTTT. Protein: CASSSGQGGEKLFF.

The chain links TRBV11-2 to TRBJ2-7; D ambiguous. CDR1 and CDR2 from the germline V gene are SGHAT and FQNNGV. The CDR3 length is 13 residues. V gave up 5 bases and J gave up 0 bases, with 8 bases separating them. Here the CDR3 reads CASSRTNSYEQYF. Here the CDR3 DNA reads TGTGCCAGCAGCCGCACGAACTCCTACGAGCAGTACTTC.

This rearrangement joins TRBV7-9 to TRBJ2-6; D ambiguous. The length of the CDR3 is 14 residues. The germline gives CDR1 SEHNR, CDR2 FQNEAQ (reference sequence). Trimming removed 5 bases from V and 4 bases from J, with 9 bases in between. The CDR3 is CASSDGVGANVLTF. The CDR3 nucleotides read TGTGCCAGCAGCGATGGGGTCGGGGCCAACGTCCTGACTTTC.

J is TRBJ1-1 and V is TRBV19, with no clear D. CDR1 and CDR2 from the germline V gene are LNHDA and SQIVND (reference sequence). V was clipped by 5 bases and J by 4 bases, with 11 bases between them. The CDR3 is made up of 13 amino acids. For the CDR3, the DNA is TGTGCCAGTAGTTCTCAAGCTAGCACTGAAGCTTTCTTT. As protein: CASSSQASTEAFF.

The V gene is TRBV18, the J gene TRBJ2-5; a possible D gene is TRBD2 (5 bases). Looked up from germline, CDR1 is KGHSH and CDR2 is LQKENI. The CDR3 is made up of 13 amino acids. V lost 5 bases, J lost 1 base, and 8 bases lay in between. The DNA for the CDR3 is TGTGCCAGCTCAAGTGGGAGCCAAGAGACCCAGTACTTC. It codes for CASSSGSQETQYF.

In its sample, this clone was seen many times. V is TRBV28 and J is TRBJ1-5; D gene ambiguous. V lost 8 bases, J lost 3 bases, and 8 bases lay in between. Germline loops: CDR1 MDHEN, CDR2 SYDVKM. The CDR3 is 12 residues long. The CDR3 sequence is CASVVDNQPQHF. CDR3 in DNA: TGTGCCAGCGTCGTCGACAATCAGCCCCAGCATTTT.

The chain joins TRBV28 to TRBJ2-7, with TRBD2 matching over 9 bases. Trimming cost V 2 bases and J 2 bases; bases outside gene matches: 1. Germline CDR1 MDHEN, CDR2 SYDVKM. The CDR3 length is 14 residues. CDR3 region: CASSLLAGPYEQYF. In nucleotides, the CDR3 is TGTGCCAGCAGTTTACTAGCGGGACCCTACGAGCAGTACTTC.

This chain connects TRBV28 to TRBJ1-4; no clear D gene. The CDR3 has 13 residues. CDR1 is MDHEN, CDR2 SYDVKM, per germline. The CDR3 loop reads CASMRASNEKLFF. The CDR3 nucleotides read TGTGCAAGTATGAGGGCCTCTAATGAAAAACTGTTTTTT.

This clone was observed a handful of times. The gene calls are TRBV9 and TRBJ2-3; a weak D match, TRBD2 (5 bases). Per the germline V gene, CDR1 is SGDLS and CDR2 is YYNGEE. The V gene lost 0 bases and the J gene lost 4 bases, with 6 bases spanning the gap. This CDR3 is 13 amino acids long. As DNA, the CDR3 is TGTGCCAGCAGCGTAGTGAGGGCAGATACGCAGTATTTT. It yields the protein CASSVVRADTQYF.

The chain links TRBV10-3 to TRBJ1-2; TRBD1 agrees at 8 bases. Germline-derived CDR1 and CDR2 are ENHRY and SYGVKD. The CDR3 has 14 residues. V was clipped by 6 bases and J by 3 bases; unmatched bases: 6. CDR3 nucleotides: TGTGCCATCAGCCCGGACAGGGAAGACTATGGCTACACCTTC. It is translated as CAISPDREDYGYTF.

Turning to this clone: The junction departs from the called germline gene at one end, perhaps through a read error. The chain links TRBV7-6 to TRBJ1-1, with 9 bases fitting TRBD1. There are 16 residues in the CDR3. Germline values: CDR1 SGHVS, CDR2 FNYEAQ. The CDR3 here is CTSSTTGGLLDTEAFF. DNA of the CDR3: TGTACCAGCAGTACTACAGGGGGCCTTTTGGACACTGAAGCTTTCTTT.

The rearrangement joins TRBV27 to TRBJ2-7; D uncertain. The CDR3 has 15 amino acids. In germline, CDR1 is MNHEY, CDR2 SMNVEV (reference sequence). V shed 2 bases and J shed 2 bases, with 13 bases lying between them. The CDR3 reads CASSLRGVGAYEQYF. Written as DNA, the CDR3 is TGTGCCAGCAGTTTACGCGGAGTTGGCGCCTACGAGCAGTACTTC.